A selection of T cell receptor beta chains follows, all from one sample in a study of T cell responses to AZD1222 COVID-19 vaccine. TCRdb keeps only in-frame clones here, not all; method: immunoSEQ multiplex PCR. The profile shows under 130,000 clones, over 75% of them singletons. The sequences come from peripheral blood, collected on day 0 of AZD1222 vaccination. The receptors were sampled from an adult in good health. Both conserved end residues are part of each CDR3.

J,V,CDR3
TRBJ1-2,TRBV24-1,CATSSGTEVGYTF
TRBJ1-3,TRBV7-2,CASSLFEGNTIYF
TRBJ2-1,TRBV6-4,CASSDGSGMDEQFF
TRBJ2-7,TRBV5-6,CASSLDTYEQYF
TRBJ2-2,TRBV7-9,CASSPLGNTGELFF
TRBJ2-7,TRBV28,CASSQAPGYEQYF
TRBJ1-6,TRBV11-2,CASSLAPQGAASPLHF
TRBJ1-2,TRBV5-1,CASSLEGAGAELLEAF
TRBJ2-3,TRBV6-1,CASSESAGSTDTQYF
TRBJ2-1,TRBV11-3,CASSFSSSYNEQFF
TRBJ2-5,TRBV7-2,CASSPGAGGWWETQYF
TRBJ1-6,TRBV18,CASSTGQRSGSPLHF
TRBJ2-1,TRBV11-2,CASSLVLSSPPYEQFF
TRBJ2-1,TRBV5-8,CASSLGRTGGSYNEQFF
TRBJ1-1,TRBV25-1,CASSEYRDTEAFF
TRBJ1-2,TRBV9,CASSVLTGTYGYTF
TRBJ2-5,TRBV29-1,CSVDGRQGAGETQYF
TRBJ2-7,TRBV5-5,CASSLRSGDRGIIGYF
TRBJ1-1,TRBV2,CASSDFGNTEAFF